The 18 T cell receptor beta chains listed next were all sequenced from one sample in a study of response to subunit inactivated influenza vaccine. TCRdb fed the RT-PCR reads into MiXCR, producing one record per CDR3 protein. The sample has roughly 710,000 distinct CDR3 sequences, 12% to 15% seen once. Material: PBMCs from blood, obtained 14 days before vaccination. These TCRs come from a man aged 45-65 years who received an inactivated influenza vaccine.

The sample holds one count of this clonotype. This sequence joins TRBV7-9 and TRBJ2-2, with TRBD1 identical over 12 bases. This CDR3 contains 15 residues. V lost 8 bases to trimming and J lost 6 bases; unmatched junction nucleotides: 7. Germline CDR1 is SEHNR and CDR2 is FQNEAQ (reference sequence). For the CDR3, the DNA is TGTGCCAGCCCATCCGGGACAGGGGGCTCCGGGGAGCTGTTTTTT. It yields the protein CASPSGTGGSGELFF.

This clonotype has only a few counts. The chain has TRBV20-1 and TRBJ1-1; TRBD1 is a possible D gene (6 bases). The CDR3 runs 12 residues. Germline-derived CDR1 and CDR2 are DFQATT and SNEGSKA (reference sequence). The chain's CDR3 is CSATQGGTEAFF. The CDR3 DNA reads as TGCAGCGCGACACAGGGTGGTACTGAAGCTTTCTTT.

This clonotype was seen repeatedly, ten times or more. This chain uses TRBV20-1 with TRBJ2-2; D call uncertain. Germline CDR1 and CDR2: DFQATT and SNEGSKA (reference sequence). The CDR3 spans 12 residues. The V gene lost 3 bases and the J gene lost 6 bases, with 8 bases spanning the gap. The CDR3 region is CSASFGSGELFF. The CDR3 DNA is TGCAGTGCTAGTTTCGGGTCCGGGGAGCTGTTTTTT.

This clonotype was counted between two and nine times. The rearrangement uses TRBV20-1 and TRBJ2-3; D is perhaps TRBD2 (7 bases). The CDR3 has 15 residues. Germline V lookup: CDR1 DFQATT, CDR2 SNEGSKA (reference sequence). The V gene lost 3 bases and the J gene lost 4 bases, with 17 bases spanning the gap. The CDR3 sequence is CSASGGPAVADTQYF. In DNA, the CDR3 is TGCAGTGCTAGCGGGGGGCCCGCCGTCGCAGATACGCAGTATTTT.

The chain couples TRBV29-1 to TRBJ2-7; D call uncertain. There are 13 residues in the CDR3. The ends were cut back, 4 bases at V and 7 bases at J, with 17 bases in the middle. The germline gives CDR1 SQVTM, CDR2 ANQGSEA. The CDR3 spells CSVVQRLVGEQYF. CDR3 in DNA: TGCAGCGTTGTCCAACGGCTTGTAGGGGAGCAGTACTTC.

This clonotype was found many times. The V call is TRBV12-3 or TRBV12-4, the J call TRBJ2-3, with 11 nucleotides matching TRBD2. V gave up 5 bases and J gave up 7 bases; unmatched junction bases: 5. The CDR3 length is 14 residues. This CDR3 reads CASSVSGGAYTQYF. CDR3 coding DNA: TGTGCCAGCAGTGTTAGCGGGGGGGCTTATACGCAGTATTTT.

The chain uses TRBV6-6 and TRBJ2-7; D assignment may be TRBD1 or TRBD2 (5 bases each). Trimming pared 6 bases from V and 5 bases from J, leaving 14 bases between. The CDR3 is 13 amino acids. Germline V lookup: CDR1 MNHNY, CDR2 SVGAGI (reference sequence). The CDR3 protein is CASSEARGDEQYF. The CDR3 DNA reads as TGTGCCAGCAGCGAGGCGAGGGGAGACGAGCAGTACTTC.

There are a few counts of this clonotype. The V and J genes are TRBV7-2 and TRBJ2-2; TRBD2 agrees at 7 bases. Germline V gives CDR1 SGHTA, CDR2 FQGNSA. V dropped 2 bases and J dropped 4; count of bases not matched to a gene: 7. The CDR3 runs to 16 residues. Here the CDR3 DNA reads TGTGCCAGCAGCTTACGGAGGGGAGGGCCCACCGGGGAGCTGTTTTTT. The encoded protein is CASSLRRGGPTGELFF.

The chain links TRBV6-5 to TRBJ2-5; D might be TRBD1 or TRBD2, each matching 5 bases. The CDR3 sequence is 12 residues long. V dropped 8 bases and J dropped 7 bases, with 14 bases sitting between them. Germline CDR1 reads MNHEY; CDR2 reads SVGAGI. The CDR3: CASRDPRGTQYF. DNA of the CDR3: TGTGCCAGCCGTGACCCGAGGGGGACCCAGTACTTC.

The genes are TRBV6-1 and TRBJ1-1, with 8 bases fitting TRBD1. J lost 0 bases, V lost 5 bases, and 5 bases had no gene match. The germline V gene encodes CDR1 MNHNS and CDR2 SASEGT. The CDR3 extends over 15 amino acids. The CDR3 nucleotides read TGTGCCAGCAGTATGGGGACAGGTTTGAACACTGAAGCTTTCTTT. It yields the protein CASSMGTGLNTEAFF.

This clonotype turned up a few times. The chain links TRBV4-3 to TRBJ2-3; D gene uncertain. The CDR3 is made up of 14 amino acids. Per the germline V gene, CDR1 is LGHNA and CDR2 is YSLEER. V lost 2 bases to trimming and J lost 2 bases, with 8 bases between them. The CDR3 bases are TGCGCCAGCAGCCAACTCTTAGTCACAGATACGCAGTATTTT. This encodes CASSQLLVTDTQYF.

The rearrangement links TRBV21-1 to TRBJ2-3; TRBD2 is the table's D call and was not checked against the DNA. TRBV21-1 is classified as a pseudogene. The CDR3 contains 18 residues. The CDR3: CASSKEGGLAFRKDTQYF. The CDR3 nucleotides are TGTGCCAGCAGCAAAGAAGGCGGACTAGCGTTTAGGAAGGATACGCAGTATTTT.

This clonotype was counted a few times. The V and J genes are TRBV29-1 and TRBJ2-7, with TRBD1 matching over 8 bases. The CDR3 is 14 residues long. Germline V CDR1 and CDR2: SQVTM, ANQGSEA. With 0 bases clipped from V and 6 bases from J, the junction kept 7 bases outside the gene matches. CDR3 DNA sequence: TGCAGCGTTGAAGAGGAACAGGGGGTCGTCGAGCAGTACTTC. Amino acids: CSVEEEQGVVEQYF.

The CDR3 DNA follows: TGCAGTGCTAGGGTCTGGAGCACAGATACGCAGTATTTT. The encoded protein is CSARVWSTDTQYF. V usage is TRBV20-1 and J usage is TRBJ2-3; D gene ambiguous. The CDR3 length is 13 residues. Trimming cost V 3 bases and J 0 bases, with 7 bases left between them. CDR1 is DFQATT, CDR2 SNEGSKA, per germline (reference sequence).

This clonotype has just a few counts. This rearrangement joins TRBV20-1 to TRBJ2-5; 7 nucleotides align to TRBD2. Germline values: CDR1 DFQATT, CDR2 SNEGSKA (reference sequence). The CDR3 spans 14 residues. The V and J ends lost 3 bases and 0 bases, in that order; junction bases with no gene match: 4. The CDR3 loop is CSASVSGYQETQYF. The CDR3 DNA is TGCAGTGCTAGTGTTAGCGGGTACCAAGAGACCCAGTACTTC.

The table lists this clonotype with a few counts. The chain links TRBV20-1 to TRBJ2-3; the D is unclear. Trimming stripped 3 bases from V and 1 base from J, with 14 bases between. The CDR3 is 15 amino acids. Germline V lookup: CDR1 DFQATT, CDR2 SNEGSKA (reference sequence). In DNA form, the CDR3 reads TGCAGTGCTAGCACGTATTTTCAGGGCACAGATACGCAGTATTTT. It translates to CSASTYFQGTDTQYF.

This clonotype showed up just a few times. The CDR3 coding sequence is TGTGCCAGCAGCTTCGGGGCCAGTCGCTCCTACAATGAGCAGTTCTTC. Translating gives CASSFGASRSYNEQFF. V gene TRBV5-5 combines with J gene TRBJ2-1; D tentatively reads TRBD1 or TRBD2 (5 bases each). Germline V CDR1 and CDR2: SGHKS, YYEKEE (reference sequence). Between the trimmed V and J ends, which lost 2 bases and 0 bases, there was a span of 12 bases. The length of the CDR3 is 16 residues.

This clonotype was recorded a few times. The rearrangement uses TRBV7-2 and TRBJ1-1; 10 positions agree with TRBD1. CDR1 and CDR2 from the germline V gene are SGHTA and FQGNSA. This CDR3 comprises 14 residues. After removal of 5 bases from V and 10 bases from J, the junction contained 10 bases not matched to a gene. The CDR3 DNA follows: TGTGCCAGCAGCCGCGACATGACAGGGGGCCGAGCTTTCTTT. It encodes CASSRDMTGGRAFF. Full variable domain (rest looked up from reference TRBV7-2 and TRBJ1-1): GAGVSQSPSNKVTEKGKDVELRCDPISGHTALYWYRQSLGQGLEFLIYFQGNSAPDKSGLPSDRFSAERTGGSVSTLTIQRTQQEDSAVYLCASSRDMTGGRAFFGQGTRLTVV.